This section outlines one TCR beta chain sequence together with its context. The sample belongs to a study of OX40 agonist ivuxolimab in advanced cancers. Measured with immunoSEQ multiplex PCR; TCRdb has only the in-frame clones, and not every one. The sample has several thousand clones, just over 65% seen once. This specimen was CD4+ or CD8+ T cells sorted from blood, taken in a trial of the OX40 agonist ivuxolimab. The TCR comes from an adult with an advanced solid tumor such as melanoma, head and neck, liver or kidney cancer.

The CDR3 sequence: CASSMTELYNEQFF. The CDR3 nucleotides read TGTGCCAGTAGTATGACAGAGCTTTACAATGAGCAGTTCTTC. The V gene is TRBV19, the J gene TRBJ2-1; a possible D gene is TRBD1 (5 bases). Deletions cut 3 bases from V and 4 bases from J, with 10 bases between. This CDR3 is 14 amino acids long. Per the germline V gene, CDR1 is LNHDA and CDR2 is SQIVND (reference sequence).